Shown below are 25 T cell receptor beta chains from a single sample sequenced in a study of blood T cell repertoires in COVID-19. The assay was immunoSEQ multiplex PCR, and TCRdb's table has in-frame clones only and misses some. The sample has about 97,000 clones; around 87% are singletons. The sequencing input was peripheral blood. The receptors derive from a middle-aged man with active or convalescent COVID-19.

V is TRBV18 and J is TRBJ2-1; D unclear. Trimming left V 3 bases short and J 5 bases short, with 5 bases between. Germline CDR1 and CDR2: KGHSH and LQKENI. This CDR3 has 12 amino acids. The DNA of the CDR3 is TGTGCCAGCTCACCCAAAAACAATGAGCAGTTCTTC. Its translation: CASSPKNNEQFF.

The rearrangement joins TRBV5-5 to TRBJ2-5; perhaps TRBD1 as D (6 bases). Germline V CDR1 and CDR2: SGHKS, YYEKEE (reference sequence). The CDR3 loop spans 13 amino acids. V dropped 1 base and J dropped 5 bases, with 9 bases sitting between them. The CDR3 bases are TGTGCCAGCAGCTTGTTAGGGGGTGAGACCCAGTACTTC. It specifies CASSLLGGETQYF.

This chain connects TRBV24-1 to TRBJ2-5; the match to TRBD1 covers 7 bases. The length of the CDR3 is 14 residues. The germline V gene encodes CDR1 KGHDR and CDR2 SFDVKD. V lost 4 bases and J lost 2; bases outside the gene matches: 3. DNA of the CDR3: TGTGCCACCAGTGACCCGACAGGGCAAGAGACCCAGTACTTC. This gives the protein CATSDPTGQETQYF.

The CDR3 loop reads CASTGTGGEGAFF. CDR3 nucleotide sequence: TGTGCCAGCACTGGGACAGGGGGCGAGGGAGCTTTCTTT. This chain joins TRBV2 and TRBJ1-1; 12 bases agree with TRBD1. Germline loops: CDR1 SNHLY, CDR2 FYNNEI. The CDR3 runs to 13 residues. Trimming at V came to 7 bases and at J to 10 bases, leaving 7 bases not matched to a gene.

The chain has TRBV18 and TRBJ1-4; perhaps TRBD1 as D (5 bases). The length of the CDR3 is 16 residues. Between the trimmed V and J ends, which lost 3 bases and 10 bases, there was a span of 21 bases. CDR1 KGHSH and CDR2 LQKENI come from the germline V gene. The chain's CDR3 is CASSPPLRGRIGKLFF. CDR3 sequence (DNA): TGTGCCAGCTCACCCCCTTTAAGGGGTAGGATCGGAAAACTGTTTTTT. Filled out from reference TRBV18 and TRBJ1-4, the complete variable domain reads NAGVMQNPRHLVRRRGQEARLRCSPMKGHSHVYWYRQLPEEGLKFMVYLQKENIIDESGMPKERFSAEFPKEGPSILRIQQVVRGDSAAYFCASSPPLRGRIGKLFFGSGTQLSVL.

The gene calls are TRBV21-1 and TRBJ2-7; the table calls TRBD2, which could not be checked here. TRBV21-1 is marked as a pseudogene. This CDR3 comprises 13 residues. The CDR3 region is CASSAGFSYEQYV. The CDR3 coding sequence is TGTGCCAGCAGCGCGGGGTTTTCCTACGAGCAGTACGTC.

The chain joins TRBV7-8 to TRBJ2-5; D gene unclear. With 2 bases removed from V and 1 base from J, the gap between germline ends came to 8 bases. The germline V gene has CDR1 SGHVS and CDR2 FQNEAQ. The CDR3 consists of 14 residues. The CDR3 sequence is CASSLKRTQETQYF. CDR3 bases: TGTGCCAGCAGCTTAAAGCGTACCCAAGAGACCCAGTACTTC.

The chain has TRBV4-3 and TRBJ2-1, with D tentatively TRBD2 (6 bases). The germline V gene has CDR1 LGHNA and CDR2 YSLEER. The CDR3 contains 16 residues. Between the trimmed V and J ends, which lost 0 bases and 4 bases, there was a span of 13 bases. The DNA of the CDR3 is TGCGCCAGCAGCCAAGATCCGGCTAGCGCATACAATGAGCAGTTCTTC. Its translation: CASSQDPASAYNEQFF.

J is TRBJ2-5 and V is TRBV6-2 or TRBV6-3; 8 bases map to TRBD1. CDR3 length: 18 amino acids. Germline V gives CDR1 MNHEY, CDR2 SVGEGT. After removal of 0 bases from V and 3 bases from J, the junction contained 12 bases not matched to a gene. CDR3 in DNA: TGTGCCAGCAGTTACTCCTCGGGGGACAGGTATCGGGAAGAGACCCAGTACTTC. Translating it yields CASSYSSGDRYREETQYF.

CDR3 nucleotide sequence: TGTGCCAGCAGCCGCGGACAGGATAGCTCCTACGAGCAGTACGTC. Residues: CASSRGQDSSYEQYV. This chain connects TRBV3-1 (or the pseudogene TRBV3-2) to TRBJ2-7; 7 nucleotides match TRBD1. CDR1 and CDR2 from the germline V gene are LGHDT and YNNKEL (reference sequence). V was pared by 4 bases and J by 0 bases, with 6 bases of the junction left unmatched. This CDR3 contains 15 residues.

The rearrangement links TRBV5-4 to TRBJ2-5; perhaps TRBD1 as D (6 bases). The V gene lost 3 bases and the J gene lost 0 bases, with 12 bases spanning the gap. The CDR3 is 15 amino acids. Germline V gives CDR1 SGHNT, CDR2 YYREEE (reference sequence). CDR3 protein: CASSYDRSYQETQYF. The CDR3 nucleotides are TGTGCCAGCAGCTATGACAGGAGTTACCAAGAGACCCAGTACTTC.

The chain joins TRBV10-1 to TRBJ2-2, with 11 bases aligning to TRBD1. The CDR3 totals 16 residues. The V gene end was trimmed by 3 bases and the J gene end by 4 bases; junction bases not matched to a gene: 4. Germline assignment: CDR1 WNHNN and CDR2 SYGVQD (reference sequence). CDR3 residues: CASSDTGTGGTGELFF. CDR3 DNA: TGCGCCAGCAGTGATACCGGGACAGGGGGCACCGGGGAGCTGTTTTTT.

CDR3 nucleotide sequence: TGTGCCAGCAGTCCTACCACAGGGAGAGGCTATGGCTACACCTTC. It encodes CASSPTTGRGYGYTF. The chain joins TRBV6-5 to TRBJ1-2, with D tentatively TRBD1 (6 bases). V shed 5 bases and J shed 4 bases, with 17 bases lying between them. The CDR3 has 15 residues. Germline loops: CDR1 MNHEY, CDR2 SVGAGI.

This sequence joins TRBV7-2 and TRBJ1-4; D gene ambiguous. CDR1 is SGHTA and CDR2 is FQGNSA in the germline V gene. CDR3 length: 13 residues. Trimming removed 2 bases from V and 5 bases from J, with 6 bases in between. The CDR3 DNA reads as TGTGCCAGCAGCTTACTTTCCAATGAAAAACTGTTTTTT. This gives the protein CASSLLSNEKLFF.

This chain links TRBV11-2 with TRBJ2-7, with D perhaps TRBD1 (5 bases). The V end was cut by 2 bases, the J end by 5 bases, with 13 bases between. Germline V gene data show CDR1 as SGHAT and CDR2 as FQNNGV. The CDR3 is 14 amino acids. The CDR3 sequence: CASSLRQGVDEQYF. The CDR3 nucleotides read TGTGCCAGCAGCTTACGCCAGGGCGTCGACGAGCAGTACTTC. The whole variable domain, filled in from reference TRBV11-2 and TRBJ2-7, reads EAGVAQSPRYKIIEKRQSVAFWCNPISGHATLYWYQQILGQGPKLLIQFQNNGVVDDSQLPKDRFSAERLKGVDSTLKIQPAKLEDSAVYLCASSLRQGVDEQYFGPGTRLTVT.

The chain has TRBV2 and TRBJ2-7; 8 bases fit TRBD1. Germline values: CDR1 SNHLY, CDR2 FYNNEI. Unmatched junction bases numbered 9, after V lost 4 bases and J lost 4 bases. The CDR3 covers 15 residues. This CDR3 reads CASSVGQGGAYEQYF. In DNA form, the CDR3 reads TGTGCCAGCAGTGTTGGACAGGGAGGCGCTTACGAGCAGTACTTC.

The rearrangement links TRBV15 to TRBJ2-1, with D unclear. The germline CDR1 and CDR2 sequences are LNHNV and YYDKDF (reference sequence). CDR3 size: 13 residues. Trimming took off 0 bases at V and 9 bases at J, with 9 bases between the two ends. The CDR3 loop reads CATSRDSLSEQFF. The CDR3 DNA reads as TGTGCCACCAGCAGAGATAGCCTGAGTGAGCAGTTCTTC.

This rearrangement joins TRBV18 to TRBJ1-4, with D tentatively TRBD1 (5 bases). Trimming cost V 8 bases and J 0 bases, with 7 bases left between them. The CDR3 runs 13 residues. Germline CDR1 KGHSH, CDR2 LQKENI. CDR3: CASRGATNEKLFF. The CDR3 DNA reads as TGTGCCAGCAGGGGCGCAACTAATGAAAAACTGTTTTTT.

The gene calls are TRBV5-6 and TRBJ2-1, with a weak D call TRBD1 (6 bases). Germline CDR1 is SGHDT and CDR2 is YYEEEE. CDR3 length equals 16 residues. Trimming took off 3 bases at V and 4 bases at J, with 17 bases between the two ends. The CDR3, as DNA: TGTGCCAGCAGCTCACAGGGATCAAGCACTTACAATGAGCAGTTCTTC. This gives the protein CASSSQGSSTYNEQFF.

The V call is TRBV7-8, the J call TRBJ2-5; TRBD2 agrees at 12 bases. CDR1 SGHVS and CDR2 FQNEAQ come from the germline V gene. Trimming at V came to 5 bases and at J to 2 bases, leaving 12 bases not matched to a gene. The CDR3 length is 18 residues. The CDR3 reads CASSIRLAGAPFQETQYF. The CDR3 nucleotides are TGTGCCAGCAGCATACGACTAGCGGGGGCCCCCTTTCAAGAGACCCAGTACTTC.

This clone was picked up a small number of times. This chain connects TRBV18 to TRBJ1-5; D unclear. The CDR3 covers 13 residues. The germline V and J ends were trimmed by 5 bases and 5 bases, with 10 bases remaining between them. CDR1 is KGHSH and CDR2 is LQKENI in the germline V gene. CDR3 nucleotide sequence: TGTGCCAGCTCAATATCGGAGGATCAGCCCCAGCATTTT. Translation gives CASSISEDQPQHF.

This clone occurred a few times. The chain combines TRBV6-5 with TRBJ1-4; D is ambiguous. This CDR3 spans 15 amino acids. The V end was cut by 0 bases, the J end by 8 bases, with 13 bases between. Germline assignment: CDR1 MNHEY and CDR2 SVGAGI. The CDR3 spells CASSYSKVGREKLFF. The CDR3 coding sequence is TGTGCCAGCAGTTACTCGAAGGTGGGGAGGGAAAAACTGTTTTTT.

V usage is TRBV6-5 and J usage is TRBJ1-2, with a weak D call TRBD1 (6 bases). CDR3 length: 15 residues. V lost 7 bases to trimming and J lost 4 bases, with 19 bases between them. Germline lookup yields CDR1 MNHEY and CDR2 SVGAGI. CDR3 region: CASTPPGGGLYGYTF. In nucleotides, the CDR3 is TGTGCCAGCACGCCGCCGGGCGGGGGGCTCTATGGCTACACCTTC.

The rearrangement uses TRBV11-2 and TRBJ2-1, with 7 bases identical to TRBD1. The V gene end was trimmed by 4 bases and the J gene end by 5 bases; junction bases not matched to a gene: 2. The germline CDR1 and CDR2 sequences are SGHAT and FQNNGV. The CDR3 runs to 13 residues. The CDR3 is CASSWGQNNEQFF. The DNA of the CDR3 is TGTGCCAGCAGCTGGGGACAGAACAATGAGCAGTTCTTC. The full variable domain, rest sourced from reference TRBV11-2 and TRBJ2-1, is EAGVAQSPRYKIIEKRQSVAFWCNPISGHATLYWYQQILGQGPKLLIQFQNNGVVDDSQLPKDRFSAERLKGVDSTLKIQPAKLEDSAVYLCASSWGQNNEQFFGPGTRLTVL.

This clone was seen only once. The gene calls are TRBV13 and TRBJ1-2, with a tentative D call TRBD1 (6 bases). Germline loops: CDR1 PRHDT, CDR2 FYEKMQ (reference sequence). V lost 5 bases to trimming and J lost 6 bases, with 19 bases between them. The CDR3 sequence is 15 residues long. The CDR3 loop is CASSLPGTKKDGYTF. In DNA form, the CDR3 reads TGTGCCAGCAGCCTACCCGGGACAAAGAAAGATGGCTACACCTTC.